This TCR beta chain comes out of a study of response to subunit inactivated influenza vaccine. The CDR3 has 15 amino acids. CDR1 is LNHNV and CDR2 is YYDKDF in the germline V gene (reference sequence). V gave up 0 bases and J gave up 5 bases, with 11 bases separating them. Using its own MiXCR run on the RT-PCR reads, TCRdb lists one record per CDR3 protein. The table includes about 780,000 distinct CDR3 sequences, roughly 20% detected once. This clonotype was picked up a small number of times. The chain carries TRBV15 and TRBJ1-5; D gene ambiguous. The sequence derives from a man in his fifties who received an inactivated influenza vaccine. Material: PBMCs from blood, obtained 4 to 6 days after vaccination. As DNA, the CDR3 is TGTGCCACCAGCAGAGATAAGGTGGAAGATCAGCCCCAGCATTTT. This sequence encodes CATSRDKVEDQPQHF.